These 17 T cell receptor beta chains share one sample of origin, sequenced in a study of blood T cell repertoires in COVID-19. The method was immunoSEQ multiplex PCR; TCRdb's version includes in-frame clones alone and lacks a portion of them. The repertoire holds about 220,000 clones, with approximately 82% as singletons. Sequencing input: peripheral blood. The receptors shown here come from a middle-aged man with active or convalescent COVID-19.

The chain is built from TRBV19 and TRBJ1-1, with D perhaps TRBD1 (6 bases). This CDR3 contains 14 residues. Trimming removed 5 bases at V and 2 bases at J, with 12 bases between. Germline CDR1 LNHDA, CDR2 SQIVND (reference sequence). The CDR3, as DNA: TGTGCCAGTAGTCCTGACAGGACCAACACTGAAGCTTTCTTT. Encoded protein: CASSPDRTNTEAFF.

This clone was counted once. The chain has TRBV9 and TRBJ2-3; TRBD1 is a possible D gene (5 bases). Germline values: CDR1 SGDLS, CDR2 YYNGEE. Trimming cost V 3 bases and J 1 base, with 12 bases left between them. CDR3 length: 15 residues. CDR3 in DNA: TGTGCCAGCAGCGCTAGGATCAGGGGCACAGATACGCAGTATTTT. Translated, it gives CASSARIRGTDTQYF.

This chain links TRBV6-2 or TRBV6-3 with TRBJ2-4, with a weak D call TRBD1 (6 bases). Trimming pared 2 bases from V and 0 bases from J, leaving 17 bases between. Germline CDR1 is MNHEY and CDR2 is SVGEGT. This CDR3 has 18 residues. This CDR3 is CASSYPGQNILAKNIQYF. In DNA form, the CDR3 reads TGTGCCAGCAGTTACCCGGGACAAAATATTCTAGCCAAAAACATTCAGTACTTC.

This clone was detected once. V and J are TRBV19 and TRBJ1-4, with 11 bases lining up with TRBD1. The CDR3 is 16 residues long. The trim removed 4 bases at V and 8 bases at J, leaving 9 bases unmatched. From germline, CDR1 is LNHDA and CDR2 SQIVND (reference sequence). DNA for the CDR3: TGTGCCAGTAGTACCTGGACAGGGGGCCGGGGGGAAAAACTGTTTTTT. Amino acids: CASSTWTGGRGEKLFF.

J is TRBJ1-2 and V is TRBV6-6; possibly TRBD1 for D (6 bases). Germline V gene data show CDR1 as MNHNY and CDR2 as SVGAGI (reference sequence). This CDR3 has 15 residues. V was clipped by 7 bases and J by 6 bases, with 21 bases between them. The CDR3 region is CASTLAGGRVDGYTF. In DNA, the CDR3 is TGTGCCAGCACCCTAGCGGGGGGCAGGGTGGATGGCTACACCTTC.

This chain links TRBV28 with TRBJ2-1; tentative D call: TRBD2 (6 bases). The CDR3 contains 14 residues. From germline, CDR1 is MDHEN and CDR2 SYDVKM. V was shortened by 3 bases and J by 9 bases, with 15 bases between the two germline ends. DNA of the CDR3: TGTGCCAGCAGTTTTGCGGGGTTGACAAGTGAGCAGTTCTTC. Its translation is CASSFAGLTSEQFF.

Here the CDR3 DNA reads TGCGCCAGCAGACAGGGTGACGATCAGCCCCAGCATTTT. Translated, it gives CASRQGDDQPQHF. The rearrangement links TRBV5-1 to TRBJ1-5, with D possibly being TRBD1 (6 bases). The CDR3 sequence is 13 residues long. Trimming removed 5 bases from V and 5 bases from J, with 11 bases in between. CDR1 SGHRS and CDR2 YFSETQ come from the germline V gene.

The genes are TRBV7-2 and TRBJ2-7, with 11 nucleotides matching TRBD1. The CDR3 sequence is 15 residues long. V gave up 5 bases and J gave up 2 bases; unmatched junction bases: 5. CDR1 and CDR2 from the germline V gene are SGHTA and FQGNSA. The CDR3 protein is CASSTDRGLTYEQYF. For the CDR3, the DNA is TGTGCCAGCAGCACGGACAGGGGGCTTACCTACGAGCAGTACTTC.

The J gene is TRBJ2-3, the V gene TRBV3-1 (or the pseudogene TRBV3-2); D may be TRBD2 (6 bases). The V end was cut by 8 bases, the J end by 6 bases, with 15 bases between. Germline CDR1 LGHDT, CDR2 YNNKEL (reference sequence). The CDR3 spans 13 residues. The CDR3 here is CASRDSYFDTQYF. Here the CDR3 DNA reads TGTGCCAGCCGGGACTCCTACTTTGATACGCAGTATTTT.

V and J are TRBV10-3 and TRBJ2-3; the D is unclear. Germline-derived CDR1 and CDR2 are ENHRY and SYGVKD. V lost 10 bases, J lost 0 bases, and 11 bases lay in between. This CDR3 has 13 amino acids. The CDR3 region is CASARPSTDTQYF. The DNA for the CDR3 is TGTGCCAGCGCCAGGCCGAGCACAGATACGCAGTATTTT.

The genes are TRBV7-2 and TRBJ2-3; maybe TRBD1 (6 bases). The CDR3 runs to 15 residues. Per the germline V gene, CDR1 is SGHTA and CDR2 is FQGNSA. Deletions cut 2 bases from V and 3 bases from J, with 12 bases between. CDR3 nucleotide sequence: TGTGCCAGCAGCTTATACAGGGTAGGGACAGATACGCAGTATTTT. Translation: CASSLYRVGTDTQYF.

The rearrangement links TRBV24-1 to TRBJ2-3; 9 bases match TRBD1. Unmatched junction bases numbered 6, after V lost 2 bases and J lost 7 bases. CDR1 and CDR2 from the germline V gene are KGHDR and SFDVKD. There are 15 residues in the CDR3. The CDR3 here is CATSDWTGDRNTQYF. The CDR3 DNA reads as TGTGCCACCAGTGATTGGACAGGGGATCGTAATACGCAGTATTTT.

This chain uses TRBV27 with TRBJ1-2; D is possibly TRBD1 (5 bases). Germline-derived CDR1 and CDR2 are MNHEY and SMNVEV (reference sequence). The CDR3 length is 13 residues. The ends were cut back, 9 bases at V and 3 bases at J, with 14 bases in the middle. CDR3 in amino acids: CASGAGQDYGYTF. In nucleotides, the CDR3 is TGTGCCAGTGGGGCGGGGCAGGACTATGGCTACACCTTC.

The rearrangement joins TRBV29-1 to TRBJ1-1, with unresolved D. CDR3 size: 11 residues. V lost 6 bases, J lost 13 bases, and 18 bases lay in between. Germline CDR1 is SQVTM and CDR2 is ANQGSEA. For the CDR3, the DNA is TGCAGCGTCGTCTTGGGAGGGCGGTGTTTCTTT. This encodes CSVVLGGRCFF.

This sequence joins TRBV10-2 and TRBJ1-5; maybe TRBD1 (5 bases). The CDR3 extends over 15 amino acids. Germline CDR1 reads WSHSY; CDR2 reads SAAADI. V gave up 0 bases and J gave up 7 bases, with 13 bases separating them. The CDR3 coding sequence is TGCGCCAGCAGTGAGTCTTACGGGGGGGACCAGCCCCAGCATTTT. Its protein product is CASSESYGGDQPQHF.

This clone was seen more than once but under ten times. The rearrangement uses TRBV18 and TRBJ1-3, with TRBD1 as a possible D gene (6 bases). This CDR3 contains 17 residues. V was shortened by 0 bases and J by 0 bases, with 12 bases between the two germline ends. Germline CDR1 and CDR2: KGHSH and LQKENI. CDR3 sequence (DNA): TGTGCCAGCTCACCACCGTTAGGGGGAACCTCTGGAAACACCATATATTTT. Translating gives CASSPPLGGTSGNTIYF. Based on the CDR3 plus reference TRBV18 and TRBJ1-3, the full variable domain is NAGVMQNPRHLVRRRGQEARLRCSPMKGHSHVYWYRQLPEEGLKFMVYLQKENIIDESGMPKERFSAEFPKEGPSILRIQQVVRGDSAAYFCASSPPLGGTSGNTIYFGEGSWLTVV.

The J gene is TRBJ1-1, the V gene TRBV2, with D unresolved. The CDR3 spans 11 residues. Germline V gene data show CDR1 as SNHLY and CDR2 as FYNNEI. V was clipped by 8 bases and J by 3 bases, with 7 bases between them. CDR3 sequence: CASAEYTEAFF. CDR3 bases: TGTGCCAGCGCCGAGTACACTGAAGCTTTCTTT.